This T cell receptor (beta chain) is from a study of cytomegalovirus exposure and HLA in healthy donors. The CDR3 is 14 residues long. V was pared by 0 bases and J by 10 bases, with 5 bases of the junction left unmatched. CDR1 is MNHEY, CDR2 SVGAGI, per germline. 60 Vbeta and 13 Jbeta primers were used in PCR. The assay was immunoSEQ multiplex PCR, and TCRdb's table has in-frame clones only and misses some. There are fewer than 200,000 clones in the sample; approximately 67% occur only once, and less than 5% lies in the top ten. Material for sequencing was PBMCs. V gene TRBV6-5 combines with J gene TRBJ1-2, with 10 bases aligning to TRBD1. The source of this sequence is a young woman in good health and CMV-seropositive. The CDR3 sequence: CASSYSGDRGNYTF. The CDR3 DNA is TGTGCCAGCAGTTACTCAGGGGACAGGGGTAACTACACCTTC.